This TCR beta chain was retrieved from a study of shared T cell receptors in the human thymus. Using immunoSEQ multiplex PCR, the repertoire was profiled, and TCRdb retains in-frame clones only, with some absent. The profile shows a few hundred thousand clones, 95% of them singletons. The length of the CDR3 is 16 residues. V was pared by 0 bases and J by 2 bases, with 5 bases of the junction left unmatched. In germline, CDR1 is SGHTA, CDR2 FQGNSA. The source material was thymocytes. The gene calls are TRBV7-2 and TRBJ2-7; 9 bases align to TRBD2. The sequence was collected from a human donor. CDR3 residues: CASSLAHSGSPYEQYF. DNA of the CDR3: TGTGCCAGCAGCTTAGCTCATAGCGGGAGTCCCTACGAGCAGTACTTC.